This T cell receptor beta chain was obtained from a study of graft-versus-host responses after intestinal transplantation listed by TCRdb under 2021. General notes on the study: Multivisceral, liver-intestinal, or isolated intestinal transplants were received by the recipients. Instead of going to the commercial service, samples from a few later patients were sequenced in-house on an Illumina MiSeq and processed with MiXCR. All recipients received anti-thymocyte globulin induction followed by maintenance tacrolimus and steroids for 3 to 4 years. Bulk TCR-beta CDR3 sequencing was used to track graft-versus-host and host-versus-graft alloreactive T cell clones in the graft, circulation and bone marrow after intestinal transplantation. A peak of at least 4% donor T cells among recipient peripheral blood mononuclear cells was the definition used for donor T cell macrochimerism. To identify alloreactive clones, pre-transplant mixed lymphocyte reaction products were sequenced and compared with unstimulated pre-transplant donor and recipient T cells. Of the approximately 25 intestinal transplant recipients enrolled in the cohort, one of whom was a retransplant, 3 patients without pretransplant specimens were excluded. Summary of the overall study and its limitations: Conclusions were limited by the relatively low number and heterogeneity of intestinal transplant patients. Early after transplant, peak levels of circulating GvH clones were found to be associated with declines in HvG clones. High GvH to HvG T cell clonal ratios were observed in the allografts of patients with donor T cell macrochimerism. GvH clones were found in recipient bone marrow, and some of the GvH clones appeared earlier in ileal mucosa or blood, which is consistent with an intestinal mucosal origin.

The junction shows trimming of 5 bases on V and 7 bases on J, plus 16 bases between the germline ends. For CDR1 and CDR2, the germline V gene lists SGHDT and YYEEEE. The CDR3, from cysteine to phenylalanine, totals 14 residues. Of the read, only the CDR3 DNA is kept; its 42 bases are in frame from base 1. Library preparation used the immunoSEQ multiplex PCR assay. For most patients, genomic DNA was isolated using the Qiagen DNeasy Blood and Tissue Kit and was shipped frozen to Adaptive Biotechnologies for TCR sequencing. High-throughput TCR-beta CDR3 sequencing of genomic DNA from most patients was performed by Adaptive Biotechnologies. Under the source paper's analysis protocol: Adaptive's ImmunoSEQ software was the source of the TCR sequencing data for 15 to 20 patients, while a few other patients were processed with MiXCR and VDJtools. To correct CD4 versus CD8 sorting errors, sequences present in both subsets at a frequency ratio below 5:1 were removed. CDR3 nucleotide sequences shared between donor and recipient were removed because their origin could not be assigned. Alloreactive clones required at least 2-fold expansion over unstimulated cells and minimum CFSE-low frequency of 0.002% (template counts) or 0.001% (read counts). Clones were considered mappable if detected in sequenced pre-transplant spleen, lymph node, or MLR CFSE-low populations of the donor or recipient. Cumulative frequency of alloreactive clones was calculated as a percentage of all sequences weighted by copy number. TCRdb re-hosts the immuneACCESS table, in-frame sequences only. Its copies lack some clones; in the studies checked, an unresolved V gene accounts for under half of them, and the cause for the rest is not known. D and trimming come from the DNA, and the V and J calls and clone size come from that table. This sample comprises about 90,000 clones, about 91% of them detected only once. 0.5% of the sample is taken by the ten largest.

The sample's time point label, in plain terms: cells obtained before transplantation from donor or recipient. CD3+CD4+ and CD3+CD8+ populations were FACS-sorted from unstimulated pre-transplant donor and recipient cells taken from spleen or lymph nodes. In the case of this clone: No antigen is known for it. No qualities accompany the bases; no much larger clone lies one base away.

The clonotype originates from a human donor who received an intestinal transplant. Sample: unstimulated CD8+ T cells sorted from spleen or lymph node cells, taken before intestinal transplant. This sequence uses TRBV5-6 and TRBJ2-1; TRBD2 could be the D gene, as 7 bases match. The CDR3 corresponds to CASSPSGRGNEQFF. The sequenced DNA is TGTGCCAGCAGTCCGTCGGGGAGGGGGAATGAGCAGTTCTTC.